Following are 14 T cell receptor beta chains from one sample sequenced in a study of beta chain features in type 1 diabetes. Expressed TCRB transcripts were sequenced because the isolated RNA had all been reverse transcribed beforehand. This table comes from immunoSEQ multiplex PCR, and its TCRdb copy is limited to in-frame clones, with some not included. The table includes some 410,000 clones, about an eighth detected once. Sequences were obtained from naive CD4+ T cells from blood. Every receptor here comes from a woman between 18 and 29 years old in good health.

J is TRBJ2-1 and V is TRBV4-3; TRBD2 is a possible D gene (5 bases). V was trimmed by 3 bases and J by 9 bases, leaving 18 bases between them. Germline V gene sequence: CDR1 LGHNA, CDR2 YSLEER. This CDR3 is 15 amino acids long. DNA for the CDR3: TGCGCCAGCAGCCAGTCCTGGACTGGCGGGTCTGAGCAGTTCTTC. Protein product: CASSQSWTGGSEQFF.

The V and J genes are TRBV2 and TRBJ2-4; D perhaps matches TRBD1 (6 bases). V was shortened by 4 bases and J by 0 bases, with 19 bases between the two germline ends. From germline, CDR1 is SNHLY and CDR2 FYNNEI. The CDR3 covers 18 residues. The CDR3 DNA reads TGTGCCAGCAGTGCCCTATTACAGGGTGCCCTAGCCAAAAACATTCAGTACTTC. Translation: CASSALLQGALAKNIQYF. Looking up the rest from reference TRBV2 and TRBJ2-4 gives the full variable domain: EPEVTQTPSHQVTQMGQEVILRCVPISNHLYFYWYRQILGQKVEFLVSFYNNEISEKSEIFDDQFSVERPDGSNFTLKIRSTKLEDSAMYFCASSALLQGALAKNIQYFGAGTRLSVL.

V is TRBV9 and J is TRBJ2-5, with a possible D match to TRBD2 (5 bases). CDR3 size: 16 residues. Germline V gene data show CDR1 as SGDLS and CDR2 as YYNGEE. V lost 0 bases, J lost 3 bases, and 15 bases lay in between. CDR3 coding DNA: TGTGCCAGCAGCGTAGGCGGGCTAGCTTCGAAAGAGACCCAGTACTTC. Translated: CASSVGGLASKETQYF. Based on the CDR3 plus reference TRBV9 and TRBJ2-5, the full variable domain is DSGVTQTPKHLITATGQRVTLRCSPRSGDLSVYWYQQSLDQGLQFLIQYYNGEERAKGNILERFSAQQFPDLHSELNLSSLELGDSALYFCASSVGGLASKETQYFGPGTRLLVL.

The CDR3 nucleotides read TGTGCCAGCAGTACCCCAGGGGGCGCGTTTGAAAAACTGTTTTTT. It specifies CASSTPGGAFEKLFF. The genes are TRBV28 and TRBJ1-4; 8 bases map to TRBD1. The ends lost 5 bases at V and 7 bases at J; junction bases unmatched: 9. Germline V gene sequence: CDR1 MDHEN, CDR2 SYDVKM. The length of the CDR3 is 15 residues.

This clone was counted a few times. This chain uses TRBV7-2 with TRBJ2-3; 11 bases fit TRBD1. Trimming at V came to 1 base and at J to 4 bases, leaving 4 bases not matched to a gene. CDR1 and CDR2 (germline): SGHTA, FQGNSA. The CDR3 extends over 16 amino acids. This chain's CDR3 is CASSLVGTGGPDTQYF. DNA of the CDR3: TGTGCCAGCAGCTTAGTCGGGACAGGGGGGCCAGATACGCAGTATTTT.

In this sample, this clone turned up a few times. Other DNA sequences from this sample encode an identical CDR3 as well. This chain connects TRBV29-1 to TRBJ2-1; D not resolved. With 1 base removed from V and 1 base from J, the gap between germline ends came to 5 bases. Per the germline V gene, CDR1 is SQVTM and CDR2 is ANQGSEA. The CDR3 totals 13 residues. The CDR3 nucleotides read TGCAGCGTTGAAGCAGGTTCCTACAATGAGCAGTTCTTC. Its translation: CSVEAGSYNEQFF.

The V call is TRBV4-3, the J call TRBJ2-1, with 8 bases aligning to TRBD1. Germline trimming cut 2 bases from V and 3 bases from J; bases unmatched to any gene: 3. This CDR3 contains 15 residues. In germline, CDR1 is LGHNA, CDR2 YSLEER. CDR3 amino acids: CASSQTQGDYNEQFF. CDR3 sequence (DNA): TGCGCCAGCAGCCAAACACAGGGGGACTACAATGAGCAGTTCTTC.

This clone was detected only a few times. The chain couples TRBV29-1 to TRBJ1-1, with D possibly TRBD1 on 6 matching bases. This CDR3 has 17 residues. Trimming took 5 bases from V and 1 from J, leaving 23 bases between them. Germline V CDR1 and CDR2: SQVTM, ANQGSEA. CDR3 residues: CSVRPGVTTNRNTEAFF. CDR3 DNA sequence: TGCAGCGTTCGGCCAGGGGTCACAACAAACAGGAACACTGAAGCTTTCTTT.

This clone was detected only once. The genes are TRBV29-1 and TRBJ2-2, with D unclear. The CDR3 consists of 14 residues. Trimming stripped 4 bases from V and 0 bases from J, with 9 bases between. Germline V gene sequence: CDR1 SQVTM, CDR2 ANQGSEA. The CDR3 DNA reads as TGCAGCGTTGTTGGCCCCGCGAACACCGGGGAGCTGTTTTTT. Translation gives CSVVGPANTGELFF.

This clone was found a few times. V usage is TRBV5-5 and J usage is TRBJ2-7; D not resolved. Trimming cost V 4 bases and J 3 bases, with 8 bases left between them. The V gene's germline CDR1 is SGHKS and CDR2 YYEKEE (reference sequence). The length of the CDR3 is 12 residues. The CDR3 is CASSTTGYEQYF. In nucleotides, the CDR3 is TGTGCCAGCAGCACCACGGGCTACGAGCAGTACTTC.

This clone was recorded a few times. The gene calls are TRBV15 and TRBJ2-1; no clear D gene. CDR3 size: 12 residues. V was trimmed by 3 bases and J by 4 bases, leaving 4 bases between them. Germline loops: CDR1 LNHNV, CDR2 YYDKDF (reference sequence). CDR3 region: CATSRTYNEQFF. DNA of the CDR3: TGTGCCACCAGCAGGACTTACAATGAGCAGTTCTTC.

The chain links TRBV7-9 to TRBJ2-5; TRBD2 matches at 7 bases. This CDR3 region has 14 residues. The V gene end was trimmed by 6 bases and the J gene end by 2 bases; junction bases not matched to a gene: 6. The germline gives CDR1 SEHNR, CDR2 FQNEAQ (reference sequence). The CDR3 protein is CASRTSGVQETQYF. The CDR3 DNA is TGTGCCAGCAGAACCAGCGGGGTTCAAGAGACCCAGTACTTC.

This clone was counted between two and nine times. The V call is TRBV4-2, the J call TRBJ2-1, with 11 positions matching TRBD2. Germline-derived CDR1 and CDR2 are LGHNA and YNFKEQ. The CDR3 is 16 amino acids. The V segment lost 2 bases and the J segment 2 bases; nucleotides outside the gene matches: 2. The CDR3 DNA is TGTGCCAGCAGCCAACTACTAGCGGGAGCCTACAATGAGCAGTTCTTC. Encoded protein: CASSQLLAGAYNEQFF.

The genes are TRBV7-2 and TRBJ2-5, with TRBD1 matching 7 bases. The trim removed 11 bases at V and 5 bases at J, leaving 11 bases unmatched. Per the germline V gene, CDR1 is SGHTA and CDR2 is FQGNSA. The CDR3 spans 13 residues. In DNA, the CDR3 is TGTGCCCTAGGGAAGGGCAGGGGGGAGACCCAGTACTTC. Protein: CALGKGRGETQYF.